This T cell receptor beta chain was recovered during a study of T cell repertoires in cytomegalovirus infection. Study summary: CMV infection and matching HLA type were both indicated by public TCR beta signatures. Overall study results and limits: Identification of carriers of CMV plus the relevant HLA was achieved through cumulative public TCR beta family frequency. The ex vivo response was dominated by HLA-C-restricted CMV-specific TCR beta clonotypes.

TCRdb analysed the reads with MiXCR anew, one entry per CDR3 protein. Here the sample spans approximately 400,000 distinct CDR3 sequences, approximately 30% being singletons. This clonotype has a handful of counts. Its target is unknown. This CDR3 region has 19 residues. The V gene lost 8 bases and the J gene lost 0 bases, with 26 bases spanning the gap. The sequenced sample consisted of PBMCs. The sequence came from a human donor in good health (CMV status not recorded). Some clones in this sample may be carry-over from other donors' samples. The V and J genes are TRBV12-3 or TRBV12-4 and TRBJ1-5; D uncertain. In DNA, the CDR3 is TGTGCCAGCCCCCCTCCTGGTCCCTTGGCTGGGTATAGCAATCAGCCCCAGCATTTT. Translation gives CASPPPGPLAGYSNQPQHF.